Below are 24 T cell receptor beta chains sequenced from a single sample in a study of cytomegalovirus exposure and HLA in healthy donors. This PCR relied on a set of 60 Vbeta primers and 13 Jbeta primers. Sequencing was performed with immunoSEQ multiplex PCR; in TCRdb, only in-frame clones are kept and a portion is missing. The data show 150,000 to 160,000 clones, with approximately 84% seen just once and about 2.4% held by the top ten. Sequenced input: PBMCs. Receptors originate from a woman between 18 and 29 years old in good health and CMV-seronegative.

J is TRBJ1-5 and V is TRBV19; D call uncertain. Germline CDR1 reads LNHDA; CDR2 reads SQIVND (reference sequence). This CDR3 is 15 amino acids long. The V gene lost 0 bases and the J gene lost 4 bases, with 10 bases spanning the gap. As DNA, the CDR3 is TGTGCCAGTAGTATAGAAATGGGCAGAAATCAGCCCCAGCATTTT. It specifies CASSIEMGRNQPQHF.

V is TRBV27 and J is TRBJ1-1; 8 bases agree with TRBD1. Germline CDR1 is MNHEY and CDR2 is SMNVEV (reference sequence). The CDR3 runs 14 residues. With V trimmed by 4 bases and J by 4 bases, 5 bases remained unmatched. CDR3 bases: TGTGCCAGCAGTTCCCCAGGGGGCTTCACTGAAGCTTTCTTT. Protein: CASSSPGGFTEAFF.

The J gene is TRBJ1-5, the V gene TRBV19; TRBD1 aligns across 8 bases. V lost 7 bases, J lost 3 bases, and 2 bases stayed unmatched. CDR1 and CDR2 (germline): LNHDA, SQIVND (reference sequence). The CDR3 is 13 amino acids. In DNA form, the CDR3 reads TGTGCCAGTAAGACAGGGGACAATCAGCCCCAGCATTTT. Residues: CASKTGDNQPQHF.

V is TRBV7-2 and J is TRBJ2-3; D unclear. CDR1 is SGHTA, CDR2 FQGNSA, per germline. CDR3 length equals 14 residues. V dropped 5 bases and J dropped 3 bases, with 12 bases sitting between them. The CDR3: CASSLTTGTDTQYF. Here the CDR3 DNA reads TGTGCCAGCAGCCTAACTACCGGGACAGATACGCAGTATTTT.

This sequence joins TRBV11-2 and TRBJ1-1; 10 bases map to TRBD1. Looked up from germline, CDR1 is SGHAT and CDR2 is FQNNGV. This CDR3 comprises 13 residues. V lost 5 bases, J lost 10 bases, and 7 bases stayed unmatched. In DNA form, the CDR3 reads TGTGCCAGCAGCCCGGCGGGGACAGGGGTAGCTTTCTTT. It yields the protein CASSPAGTGVAFF.

The chain has TRBV19 and TRBJ1-3, with D uncertain. Germline-derived CDR1 and CDR2 are LNHDA and SQIVND (reference sequence). V was clipped by 5 bases and J by 3 bases, with 8 bases between them. The CDR3 is 13 amino acids. CDR3 sequence: CASSSSGGNTIYF. CDR3 nucleotide sequence: TGTGCCAGTAGTTCGTCGGGTGGAAACACCATATATTTT.

This clone was seen just once. The chain combines TRBV7-9 with TRBJ2-1, with 10 nucleotides matching TRBD2. CDR3 size: 16 residues. The V and J ends lost 5 bases and 3 bases, in that order; junction bases with no gene match: 7. Looked up from germline, CDR1 is SEHNR and CDR2 is FQNEAQ (reference sequence). CDR3 in DNA: TGTGCCAGCAGCGCGGCTAGCGGGAGTATCTACAATGAGCAGTTCTTC. Residues: CASSAASGSIYNEQFF.

The chain is built from TRBV2 and TRBJ2-3; the D gene is possibly TRBD1 (6 bases). The CDR3 consists of 11 residues. The germline V gene encodes CDR1 SNHLY and CDR2 FYNNEI. The V end lost 11 bases, the J end lost 6 bases, and 12 bases lay between the germline ends. CDR3 in DNA: TGTGCCTGGTGGGGGCGGGATACGCAGTATTTT. Translating it yields CAWWGRDTQYF.

The rearrangement joins TRBV5-6 to TRBJ1-6; weak D call: TRBD1 (6 bases). Germline values: CDR1 SGHDT, CDR2 YYEEEE. The V gene lost 5 bases and the J gene lost 7 bases, with 13 bases spanning the gap. The CDR3 sequence is 14 residues long. CDR3 sequence: CASSPTGRNSPLHF. The CDR3 coding sequence is TGTGCCAGCAGTCCGACAGGAAGGAATTCACCCCTCCACTTT.

The V call is TRBV7-2, the J call TRBJ2-1, with 8 bases lining up with TRBD2. After removal of 5 bases from V and 2 bases from J, the junction contained 8 bases not matched to a gene. Germline V gene data show CDR1 as SGHTA and CDR2 as FQGNSA. The CDR3 length is 16 residues. This chain's CDR3 is CASSQMVRGAYNEQFF. In nucleotides, the CDR3 is TGTGCCAGCAGCCAGATGGTGCGGGGGGCCTACAATGAGCAGTTCTTC.

The rearrangement joins TRBV11-2 to TRBJ1-2; D is ambiguous. V was clipped by 4 bases and J by 5 bases, with 17 bases between them. There are 15 residues in the CDR3. Looked up from germline, CDR1 is SGHAT and CDR2 is FQNNGV. The CDR3 region has the DNA TGTGCCAGCAGCTCACAGAGACGCGGGGTTTATGGCTACACCTTC. Residues: CASSSQRRGVYGYTF.

The chain employs TRBV30 and TRBJ1-2, with D possibly TRBD1 on 6 matching bases. Trimming removed 4 bases at V and 7 bases at J, with 13 bases between. This CDR3 contains 12 residues. Per germline, CDR1 GTSNPN and CDR2 SVGIG (reference sequence). In DNA form, the CDR3 reads TGTGCCTGGACCCCAACAGGGTTTGGCTACACCTTC. It is translated as CAWTPTGFGYTF.

The V call is TRBV28, the J call TRBJ2-7, with TRBD1 as a possible D gene (6 bases). This CDR3 is built from 15 residues. Trimming removed 6 bases from V and 0 bases from J, with 15 bases in between. The germline V gene has CDR1 MDHEN and CDR2 SYDVKM. CDR3 nucleotide sequence: TGTGCCAGCAGATCACAGGGCCTTAGCTCCTACGAGCAGTACTTC. Protein: CASRSQGLSSYEQYF.

This rearrangement joins TRBV4-3 to TRBJ2-1; 9 bases map to TRBD1. The CDR3 spans 14 residues. V was clipped by 5 bases and J by 4 bases; unmatched bases: 3. Germline lookup yields CDR1 LGHNA and CDR2 YSLEER. DNA for the CDR3: TGCGCCAGCAGCAAAGGGACAGGGTACAATGAGCAGTTCTTC. Protein: CASSKGTGYNEQFF.

V is TRBV28 and J is TRBJ2-3; TRBD2 matches at 11 bases. The CDR3 sequence is 16 residues long. CDR1 MDHEN and CDR2 SYDVKM come from the germline V gene. V lost 7 bases and J lost 3; bases outside the gene matches: 9. The CDR3 DNA is TGTGCCAGCACACAAACCGGGACTAGCGGAACAGATACGCAGTATTTT. Encoded protein: CASTQTGTSGTDTQYF.

V gene TRBV27 combines with J gene TRBJ1-3; 8 bases fit TRBD1. The CDR3 sequence is 15 residues long. CDR1 and CDR2 (germline): MNHEY, SMNVEV (reference sequence). With V trimmed by 5 bases and J by 4 bases, 7 bases remained unmatched. DNA for the CDR3: TGTGCCAGCAGTCCGGGGACAGGTCCCGGAAACACCATATATTTT. Its translation is CASSPGTGPGNTIYF.

V gene TRBV7-9 combines with J gene TRBJ2-5; TRBD1 aligns across 7 bases. This CDR3 contains 15 residues. The V segment lost 1 base and the J segment 5 bases; nucleotides outside the gene matches: 7. Germline CDR1 and CDR2: SEHNR and FQNEAQ (reference sequence). The CDR3 loop reads CASSLVRAGGETQYF. Here the CDR3 DNA reads TGTGCCAGCAGCTTAGTCCGGGCAGGGGGTGAGACCCAGTACTTC.

This clone has just one count. CDR3 sequence: CASSLGLQVETQYF. For the CDR3, the DNA is TGTGCCAGCAGCTTAGGGTTACAGGTAGAGACCCAGTACTTC. This sequence joins TRBV7-8 and TRBJ2-5, with D perhaps TRBD1 (5 bases). The CDR3 consists of 14 residues. Trimming took off 1 base at V and 4 bases at J, with 10 bases between the two ends. Germline loops: CDR1 SGHVS, CDR2 FQNEAQ.

V gene TRBV19 combines with J gene TRBJ2-7; D unresolved. CDR1 and CDR2 from the germline V gene are LNHDA and SQIVND (reference sequence). The CDR3 totals 15 residues. V gave up 1 base and J gave up 0 bases, with 10 bases separating them. CDR3 region: CASSIGGLGSYEQYF. As DNA, the CDR3 is TGTGCCAGTAGTATAGGAGGCCTGGGCTCCTACGAGCAGTACTTC.

V is TRBV5-1 and J is TRBJ2-4, with TRBD1 matching over 9 bases. The germline V gene has CDR1 SGHRS and CDR2 YFSETQ. The junction had 10 bases not matched to a gene; V was cut back by 0 bases and J by 0 bases. The CDR3 length is 19 residues. CDR3 in DNA: TGCGCCAGCAGCTTGGATACAGGGGGCTCCAACGTAGCCAAAAACATTCAGTACTTC. Its translation is CASSLDTGGSNVAKNIQYF.

This clone occurred a few times. CDR3 in DNA: TGTGCCGGTTATCAGGGGTCGGGAGGCTACACCTTC. Protein: CAGYQGSGGYTF. This sequence joins TRBV30 and TRBJ1-2; D is possibly TRBD1 (6 bases). Trimming shortened V by 8 bases and J by 8 bases, and 18 bases separated the two germline ends. There are 12 residues in the CDR3. Germline values: CDR1 GTSNPN, CDR2 SVGIG (reference sequence). The whole variable domain, remainder taken from reference TRBV30 and TRBJ1-2, is SQTIHQWPATLVQPVGSPLSLECTVEGTSNPNLYWYRQAAGRGLQLLFYSVGIGQISSEVPQNLSASRPQDRQFILSSKKLLLSDSGFYLCAGYQGSGGYTFGSGTRLTVV.

The chain joins TRBV11-3 to TRBJ1-3, with D perhaps matching TRBD1 (5 bases). The V end lost 2 bases, the J end lost 0 bases, and 8 bases lay between the germline ends. From germline, CDR1 is SGHNT and CDR2 YENEEA. This CDR3 region has 15 residues. CDR3 sequence (DNA): TGTGCCAGCAGCTTACAGGGAGGCTCTGGAAACACCATATATTTT. The encoded protein is CASSLQGGSGNTIYF.

This sequence joins TRBV7-9 and TRBJ2-5; 8 nucleotides align to TRBD1. CDR3 length: 14 residues. Losses at the gene ends were 5 bases for V and 2 bases for J; bases not matched to a gene: 4. Germline V CDR1 and CDR2: SEHNR, FQNEAQ (reference sequence). For the CDR3, the DNA is TGTGCCAGCAGCGACCGGGACAGGCAAGAGACCCAGTACTTC. Its translation is CASSDRDRQETQYF. The full variable domain, its missing parts supplied by reference TRBV7-9 and TRBJ2-5, is DTGVSQNPRHKITKRGQNVTFRCDPISEHNRLYWYRQTLGQGPEFLTYFQNEAQLEKSRLLSDRFSAERPKGSFSTLEIQRTEQGDSAMYLCASSDRDRQETQYFGPGTRLLVL.

The genes are TRBV7-3 and TRBJ1-2, with D possibly matching TRBD1 (6 bases). V dropped 2 bases and J dropped 6 bases, with 16 bases sitting between them. The germline CDR1 and CDR2 sequences are SGHTA and FQGTGA. The length of the CDR3 is 15 residues. The CDR3 is CASSLGFWGTNGYTF. In nucleotides, the CDR3 is TGTGCCAGCAGCTTAGGGTTTTGGGGGACAAATGGCTACACCTTC.